These 32 T cell receptor beta chains came from one sample sequenced in a study of blood T cell repertoires in COVID-19. Method: immunoSEQ multiplex PCR; TCRdb's copy keeps in-frame clones and lacks some. The repertoire has 150,000 to 200,000 clones, about 80% of them found once; the top ten carry about 11%. The sequenced material came from PBMCs or T cells enriched from blood (not recorded which). Receptor source: a man in his fifties or sixties who had recovered from COVID-19.

The V and J genes are TRBV7-2 and TRBJ2-1; D is possibly TRBD2 (7 bases). V lost 6 bases and J lost 7, with 19 bases in between. This CDR3 has 15 amino acids. Germline V CDR1 and CDR2: SGHTA, FQGNSA. As DNA, the CDR3 is TGTGCCAGCAGTCTGAGGGGGGGCCAGAGTAATGAGCAGTTCTTC. Protein product: CASSLRGGQSNEQFF. The full variable domain, completed using reference TRBV7-2 and TRBJ2-1, is GAGVSQSPSNKVTEKGKDVELRCDPISGHTALYWYRQSLGQGLEFLIYFQGNSAPDKSGLPSDRFSAERTGGSVSTLTIQRTQQEDSAVYLCASSLRGGQSNEQFFGPGTRLTVL.

This chain connects TRBV2 to TRBJ1-1; D gene unclear. Trimming removed 7 bases at V and 1 base at J, with 7 bases between. The CDR3 is made up of 12 amino acids. Looked up from germline, CDR1 is SNHLY and CDR2 is FYNNEI. The CDR3 protein is CASKRENTEAFF. The DNA for the CDR3 is TGTGCCAGCAAGCGCGAGAACACTGAAGCTTTCTTT. Together with reference TRBV2 and TRBJ1-1, the CDR3 gives the full variable domain: EPEVTQTPSHQVTQMGQEVILRCVPISNHLYFYWYRQILGQKVEFLVSFYNNEISEKSEIFDDQFSVERPDGSNFTLKIRSTKLEDSAMYFCASKRENTEAFFGQGTRLTVV.

The CDR3 region has the DNA TGTGCCACCAGACCACAATTGGGGCCTGAAGCTTTCTTT. Protein sequence: CATRPQLGPEAFF. This chain uses TRBV24-1 with TRBJ1-1; possibly TRBD1 for D (5 bases). Germline lookup yields CDR1 KGHDR and CDR2 SFDVKD. Trimming cost V 7 bases and J 6 bases, with 14 bases left between them. This CDR3 spans 13 amino acids.

The genes are TRBV21-1 and TRBJ1-5; TRBD1, the D gene given by the table, was not confirmed from the DNA. TRBV21-1 represents a pseudogene. This CDR3 region has 17 residues. This CDR3 is CASSPGTGALGNQPQHF. In DNA, the CDR3 is TGTGCCAGCAGCCCTGGGACAGGAGCTCTGGGGAATCAGCCCCAGCATTTT.

The chain has TRBV6-5 and TRBJ1-2; D is unresolved. Trimming removed 5 bases from V and 3 bases from J, with 16 bases in between. This CDR3 is built from 15 residues. The germline V gene has CDR1 MNHEY and CDR2 SVGAGI. The CDR3 sequence: CASSPALLAHYGYTF. The CDR3 DNA is TGTGCCAGCAGTCCCGCCCTTTTAGCCCACTATGGCTACACCTTC.

The CDR3 loop is CASSLVGGPYEQYF. CDR3 bases: TGTGCCAGCAGCTTGGTGGGGGGGCCTTACGAGCAGTACTTC. V usage is TRBV5-6 and J usage is TRBJ2-7; TRBD2 might be the D (7 bases). This CDR3 contains 14 residues. Per germline, CDR1 SGHDT and CDR2 YYEEEE. Trimming took 0 bases from V and 4 from J, leaving 11 bases between them. The full variable domain, with the rest looked up from reference TRBV5-6 and TRBJ2-7, is DAGVTQSPTHLIKTRGQQVTLRCSPKSGHDTVSWYQQALGQGPQFIFQYYEEEERQRGNFPDRFSGHQFPNYSSELNVNALLLGDSALYLCASSLVGGPYEQYFGPGTRLTVT.

The rearrangement uses TRBV28 and TRBJ1-4, with a weak D call TRBD1 (5 bases). The CDR3 totals 17 residues. The V end lost 3 bases, the J end lost 6 bases, and 20 bases lay between the germline ends. Germline CDR1 and CDR2: MDHEN and SYDVKM. The CDR3 reads CASSFVGGSRVDEKLFF. The DNA for the CDR3 is TGTGCCAGCAGTTTTGTGGGGGGGTCCAGGGTTGATGAAAAACTGTTTTTT.

The CDR3 spells CASSRAGAYTDTQYF. The CDR3 DNA follows: TGTGCCAGCAGCCGGGCGGGGGCCTACACAGATACGCAGTATTTT. The chain carries TRBV5-6 and TRBJ2-3, with D perhaps matching TRBD2 (7 bases). Trimming took 4 bases from V and 2 from J, leaving 14 bases between them. Looked up from germline, CDR1 is SGHDT and CDR2 is YYEEEE. The CDR3 has 15 residues.

The gene calls are TRBV18 and TRBJ1-5; the D is unclear. The CDR3 loop spans 15 amino acids. Germline V CDR1 and CDR2: KGHSH, LQKENI. Trimming cost V 3 bases and J 2 bases, with 11 bases left between them. The CDR3 here is CASSPYTGGNQPQHF. The CDR3 nucleotides are TGTGCCAGCTCACCCTACACGGGAGGCAATCAGCCCCAGCATTTT.

The chain has TRBV12-5 and TRBJ2-7; 14 nucleotides align to TRBD2. CDR1 LGHNT and CDR2 FRNRAP come from the germline V gene. This CDR3 has 17 residues. V dropped 6 bases and J dropped 4; count of bases not matched to a gene: 11. The CDR3 here is CASGLGLAGVSPYEQYF. In nucleotides, the CDR3 is TGTGCTAGTGGCCTGGGACTAGCGGGAGTTTCCCCTTACGAGCAGTACTTC.

The chain links TRBV4-2 to TRBJ2-3, with 10 bases aligning to TRBD2. The CDR3 is 17 residues long. Looked up from germline, CDR1 is LGHNA and CDR2 is YNFKEQ. V dropped 0 bases and J dropped 2; count of bases not matched to a gene: 5. The CDR3 spells CASSQDPGLAITDTQYF. CDR3 coding DNA: TGTGCCAGCAGCCAAGACCCGGGACTAGCGATCACAGATACGCAGTATTTT.

This clone was observed a handful of times. The chain joins TRBV15 to TRBJ2-5; 8 bases align to TRBD1. Per germline, CDR1 LNHNV and CDR2 YYDKDF (reference sequence). This CDR3 has 16 amino acids. V was clipped by 2 bases and J by 5 bases; unmatched bases: 10. Written as DNA, the CDR3 is TGTGCCACCAGCAGATCACAGGGGGGAAGATTGGAGACCCAGTACTTC. Protein sequence: CATSRSQGGRLETQYF.

The V and J genes are TRBV18 and TRBJ2-7, with D possibly being TRBD2 (5 bases). There are 14 residues in the CDR3. Trimming removed 2 bases from V and 1 base from J, with 9 bases in between. Germline V gene lookup returns CDR1 KGHSH and CDR2 LQKENI. The CDR3 region has the DNA TGTGCCAGCTCACCAGGGGAGACGTCCTACGAGCAGTACTTC. This gives the protein CASSPGETSYEQYF.

The sample holds a few counts of this clone. The chain joins TRBV7-9 to TRBJ1-1; 8 bases are a match to TRBD1. With V trimmed by 2 bases and J by 5 bases, 10 bases remained unmatched. The CDR3 extends over 16 amino acids. Germline V CDR1 and CDR2: SEHNR, FQNEAQ (reference sequence). The CDR3 reads CASSLMAGGQGTEAFF. DNA of the CDR3: TGTGCCAGCAGCTTAATGGCAGGGGGCCAGGGGACTGAAGCTTTCTTT.

The CDR3 bases are TGCGCCAGCAAGCGGGAGGGTGGCTACGAGCAGTACTTC. Protein product: CASKREGGYEQYF. This rearrangement joins TRBV5-1 to TRBJ2-7, with 10 nucleotides matching TRBD2. V lost 6 bases and J lost 3; bases outside the gene matches: 3. The CDR3 totals 13 residues. CDR1 and CDR2 from the germline V gene are SGHRS and YFSETQ.

The rearrangement uses TRBV27 and TRBJ1-1; weak D call: TRBD1 (6 bases). This CDR3 is built from 16 residues. CDR1 is MNHEY and CDR2 is SMNVEV in the germline V gene (reference sequence). Between the trimmed V and J ends, which lost 5 bases and 7 bases, there was a span of 23 bases. The CDR3 DNA reads as TGTGCCAGCAGTCAATCAGGGGTTTTTGGTTTTGATGAAGCTTTCTTT. This encodes CASSQSGVFGFDEAFF.

J is TRBJ1-5 and V is TRBV7-9; 10 bases agree with TRBD1. Germline assignment: CDR1 SEHNR and CDR2 FQNEAQ (reference sequence). The trim removed 5 bases at V and 6 bases at J, leaving 4 bases unmatched. CDR3 size: 14 residues. CDR3 bases: TGTGCCAGCAGCCCAGGGACAGGGGTTCAGCCCCAGCATTTT. Protein product: CASSPGTGVQPQHF.

This clone was observed once. The chain has TRBV1 and TRBJ2-1; the D call TRBD1 from the table was never checked on the DNA. TRBV1 is noted as a pseudogene. The CDR3 totals 18 residues. CDR3 bases: TGCACCAGCAGCCCGGGGACAGGGCCGAATTGGTACTACAATGAGCAGTTCTTC. Residues: CTSSPGTGPNWYYNEQFF.

CDR3 nucleotide sequence: TGTGCCAGCACCTCGGGGCAGGGGAGAGGTACTGAAGCTTTCTTT. Protein sequence: CASTSGQGRGTEAFF. V and J are TRBV5-4 and TRBJ1-1, with TRBD1 as a possible D gene (6 bases). Germline CDR1 reads SGHNT; CDR2 reads YYREEE (reference sequence). CDR3 length: 15 amino acids. V was trimmed by 6 bases and J by 5 bases, leaving 20 bases between them.

The chain carries TRBV10-2 and TRBJ1-1; D may be TRBD1 (5 bases). Deletions cut 7 bases from V and 1 base from J, with 13 bases between. In germline, CDR1 is WSHSY, CDR2 SAAADI. CDR3 length equals 14 residues. CDR3 loop: CASKDGGWNTEAFF. For the CDR3, the DNA is TGCGCCAGCAAGGACGGGGGGTGGAACACTGAAGCTTTCTTT.

The chain employs TRBV19 and TRBJ2-7, with TRBD1 identical over 8 bases. Trimming cost V 5 bases and J 3 bases; bases outside gene matches: 6. Germline CDR1 reads LNHDA; CDR2 reads SQIVND (reference sequence). The CDR3 contains 14 residues. CDR3 sequence: CASSPWTGFYEQYF. The CDR3 DNA reads TGTGCCAGTAGTCCCTGGACAGGGTTCTACGAGCAGTACTTC.

The CDR3 loop is CASSLEGVNTEAFF. The CDR3 DNA follows: TGTGCCAGCAGCTTGGAAGGGGTTAACACTGAAGCTTTCTTT. The rearrangement uses TRBV5-8 and TRBJ1-1, with D possibly TRBD1 on 5 matching bases. The length of the CDR3 is 14 residues. Germline values: CDR1 SGHTS, CDR2 YDEGEE. V was clipped by 0 bases and J by 2 bases, with 8 bases between them.

This clone was seen a handful of times. V gene TRBV7-9 combines with J gene TRBJ1-2, with TRBD1 identical over 9 bases. J lost 4 bases, V lost 1 base, and 7 bases had no gene match. Germline V gene data show CDR1 as SEHNR and CDR2 as FQNEAQ (reference sequence). CDR3 length equals 16 residues. In DNA, the CDR3 is TGTGCCAGCAGCTTAGATCGGACAGGGGTGCTCTATGGCTACACCTTC. Residues: CASSLDRTGVLYGYTF.

This chain joins TRBV7-2 and TRBJ2-6, with 9 bases aligning to TRBD2. Looked up from germline, CDR1 is SGHTA and CDR2 is FQGNSA. The CDR3 totals 22 residues. V lost 0 bases, J lost 2 bases, and 17 bases stayed unmatched. The CDR3 DNA reads TGTGCCAGCAGCTTAGCCGCTAGCGGGACTAGCTCGGCAAAGGCTGGGGCCAACGTCCTGACTTTC. As protein: CASSLAASGTSSAKAGANVLTF.

The rearrangement joins TRBV27 to TRBJ1-1; no reliable D call. Trimming pared 5 bases from V and 4 bases from J, leaving 14 bases between. Germline loops: CDR1 MNHEY, CDR2 SMNVEV (reference sequence). The CDR3 totals 14 residues. The CDR3 DNA reads as TGTGCCAGCAGTCTGGCGTTCGGGAGCACTGAAGCTTTCTTT. Translated, it gives CASSLAFGSTEAFF.

The chain has TRBV6-1 and TRBJ1-6; 8 positions match TRBD1. J was trimmed by 10 bases and V by 2 bases; bases with no gene match: 7. The germline V gene has CDR1 MNHNS and CDR2 SASEGT. The CDR3 totals 15 residues. The CDR3 DNA reads TGTGCCAGCAGTGAATTAGGACAGGGAAGGTCACCCCTCCACTTT. Residues: CASSELGQGRSPLHF.

This chain links TRBV6-1 with TRBJ2-5, with unresolved D. Germline CDR1 reads MNHNS; CDR2 reads SASEGT. The CDR3 loop spans 13 amino acids. V lost 3 bases and J lost 1, with 6 bases in between. The DNA of the CDR3 is TGTGCCAGCAGTGAGGCGGCCCAAGAGACCCAGTACTTC. Encoded protein: CASSEAAQETQYF.

The rearrangement links TRBV7-2 to TRBJ2-2; the D gene is possibly TRBD2 (6 bases). Germline assignment: CDR1 SGHTA and CDR2 FQGNSA. This CDR3 region has 15 residues. The ends were cut back, 2 bases at V and 6 bases at J, with 13 bases in the middle. CDR3 coding DNA: TGTGCCAGCAGCTTAATGGGGGGAGGTGCCGGGGAGCTGTTTTTT. Its translation: CASSLMGGGAGELFF.

The chain employs TRBV18 and TRBJ1-1; 10 bases agree with TRBD1. V lost 5 bases and J lost 3; bases outside the gene matches: 3. The length of the CDR3 is 14 residues. The germline gives CDR1 KGHSH, CDR2 LQKENI. The CDR3 spells CASSGTGADTEAFF. The CDR3 DNA follows: TGTGCCAGCTCAGGGACAGGGGCGGACACTGAAGCTTTCTTT.

The chain couples TRBV30 to TRBJ1-4, with 9 bases that match TRBD1. Looked up from germline, CDR1 is GTSNPN and CDR2 is SVGIG (reference sequence). The length of the CDR3 is 18 residues. V shed 1 base, J shed 0 bases, and the junction held 9 bases outside the gene matches. The CDR3 region is CAWSAYGTGRATNEKLFF. CDR3 DNA sequence: TGTGCCTGGAGTGCTTACGGGACAGGGAGGGCAACTAATGAAAAACTGTTTTTT.

This clone has a handful of counts. The genes are TRBV6-5 and TRBJ2-3; D perhaps matches TRBD2 (6 bases). The CDR3 loop spans 15 amino acids. CDR1 MNHEY and CDR2 SVGAGI come from the germline V gene. V was trimmed by 6 bases and J by 0 bases, leaving 13 bases between them. The CDR3 DNA follows: TGTGCCAGCAGCATCACTGGGGGGAGCACAGATACGCAGTATTTT. It specifies CASSITGGSTDTQYF.

The rearrangement joins TRBV28 to TRBJ1-3; D unclear. The germline CDR1 and CDR2 sequences are MDHEN and SYDVKM. Trimming removed 3 bases at V and 9 bases at J, with 9 bases between. The CDR3 consists of 12 residues. The CDR3 region is CASSFRRATIYF. CDR3 nucleotide sequence: TGTGCCAGCAGTTTCCGCCGAGCCACCATATATTTT.